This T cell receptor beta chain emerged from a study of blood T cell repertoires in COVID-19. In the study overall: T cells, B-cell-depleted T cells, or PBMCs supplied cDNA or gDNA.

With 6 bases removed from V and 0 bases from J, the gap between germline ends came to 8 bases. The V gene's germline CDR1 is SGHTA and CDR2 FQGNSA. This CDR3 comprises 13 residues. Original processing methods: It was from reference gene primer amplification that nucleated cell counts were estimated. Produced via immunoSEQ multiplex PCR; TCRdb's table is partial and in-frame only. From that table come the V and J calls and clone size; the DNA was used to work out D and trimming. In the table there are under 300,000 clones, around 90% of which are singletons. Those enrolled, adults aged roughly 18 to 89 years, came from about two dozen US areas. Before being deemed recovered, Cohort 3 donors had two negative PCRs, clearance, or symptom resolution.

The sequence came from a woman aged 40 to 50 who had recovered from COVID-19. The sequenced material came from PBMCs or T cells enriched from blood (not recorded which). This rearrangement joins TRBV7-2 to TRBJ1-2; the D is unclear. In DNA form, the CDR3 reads TGTGCCAGCAGTGTAAATCCTAACTATGGCTACACCTTC. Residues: CASSVNPNYGYTF.